The rows below give T cell receptor beta chains drawn from one sample of a study of post-analysis software for immune sequencing data. One entry per CDR3 protein, called by TCRdb with MiXCR from the PCR reads. Found here are hundreds of thousands of distinct CDR3 sequences, less than 35% of them singletons; the top ten hold roughly 0.57%. The specimen sequenced was blood. The receptors were gathered from a girl aged 10 to 17 with multiple sclerosis. The CDR3 runs from the conserved cysteine through the conserved F or W. A D gene is named only where the DNA matches it firmly. Size is stated for part of the rows, as once, few or many counts, or as a class when the clone is expanded.

j_call clone_size d_call v_call cdr3_length cdr3_nt cdr3_aa
TRBJ1-5 - - TRBV29-1 13 TGCAGCGTTGGGCAGGGAGGAGGGCAGCCCCAGCATTTT CSVGQGGGQPQHF
TRBJ2-1 few TRBD1 TRBV6-2/TRBV6-3 16 TGTGCCAGCAGTTACCTACCCAGACAGGGATATAATGAGCAGTTCTTC CASSYLPRQGYNEQFF
TRBJ1-4 once - TRBV7-2 16 TGTGCCAGCAGCTTGGGGGGGCGCGGGACTAATGAAAAACTGTTTTTT CASSLGGRGTNEKLFF
TRBJ1-2 once - TRBV19 14 TGTGCCAGCCTCAACCCGGGCCTGCACTATGGCTACACCTTC CASLNPGLHYGYTF
TRBJ1-1 - - TRBV2 12 TGTGCCAGCATGCCACTCAACACTGAAGCTTTCTTT CASMPLNTEAFF
TRBJ1-2 - TRBD1 TRBV4-2 15 TGTGCCAGCAGCCCAACTCGGGACAGCTTCGATGGCTACACCTTC CASSPTRDSFDGYTF
TRBJ2-5 few - TRBV29-1 11 TGCAGCATTGGACAGCAAGAGACCCAGTACTTC CSIGQQETQYF
TRBJ2-5 few - TRBV3-1 12 TGTGCCAGCAGCCAAGGTGTAGAGACCCAGTACTTC CASSQGVETQYF
TRBJ2-1 few TRBD2 TRBV6-2/TRBV6-3 15 TGTGCCAGCACCTTAAGCGGGAGTCTGCACAATGAGCAGTTCTTC CASTLSGSLHNEQFF
TRBJ2-2 - TRBD1 TRBV12-3/TRBV12-4 16 TGTGCCAGCAGTTTAGGGCAGGGGGTTGACACCGGGGAGCTGTTTTTT CASSLGQGVDTGELFF
TRBJ2-1 few - TRBV5-1 13 TGCGCCAGCAGGCCAGATCCCTACAATGAGCAGTTCTTC CASRPDPYNEQFF
TRBJ1-5 few - TRBV4-1 14 TGCGCCAGCAGCCCAGGACAGTGGGGTCAGCCCCAGCATTTT CASSPGQWGQPQHF
TRBJ2-5 many TRBD2 TRBV20-1 13 TGCAGTGCTAGACTAGCGGGGGAAGAGACCCAGTACTTC CSARLAGEETQYF
TRBJ2-5 - TRBD1 TRBV7-9 16 TGTGCCAGCAGCCAGACAGGGAGTATGTACCGAGAGACCCAGTACTTC CASSQTGSMYRETQYF
TRBJ2-7 - - TRBV27 16 TGTGCCAGCAGTTCGCCCCGGGACCCAAGTCCCTACGAGCAGTACTTC CASSSPRDPSPYEQYF
TRBJ2-2 few - TRBV20-1 12 TGCAGTGCCAGACGATACACCGGGGAGCTGTTTTTT CSARRYTGELFF
TRBJ2-3 - - TRBV12-3/TRBV12-4 16 TGTGCCAGCAGCCCCTCAGGGTCTGGTACGACAGATACGCAGTATTTT CASSPSGSGTTDTQYF
TRBJ2-3 few - TRBV20-1 16 TGCTCAACAAGGGGGGGGAAAGATGGGGACACAGATACGCAGTATTTT CSTRGGKDGDTDTQYF
TRBJ2-7 - TRBD2 TRBV15 17 TGTGCCACCAGCAGCTGGGGAGGCGGGGGAGGCACCTACGAGCAGTACTTC CATSSWGGGGGTYEQYF
TRBJ1-4 - - TRBV6-5 11 TGTGCCAGCCGCCGGGATGAAAAACTGTTTTTT CASRRDEKLFF
TRBJ2-1 - - TRBV9 11 TGTGCCAGTGGGCCGGGAATGAGGCAGTTCTTC CASGPGMRQFF
TRBJ2-1 - - TRBV28 14 TGTGCCAGCTTGTCTAGAAGCTCCTACAGTGAGCAGTTCTTC CASLSRSSYSEQFF
TRBJ2-1 - TRBD1 TRBV12-3/TRBV12-4 12 TGTGCCAGCATTAGCCGGGACAGCGAGCAGTTCTTC CASISRDSEQFF
TRBJ1-2 - TRBD1 TRBV11-2 14 TGTGCCAGCAGGGGGACAGGGATAAACTATGGCTACACCTTC CASRGTGINYGYTF
TRBJ2-5 many - TRBV5-1 11 TGCGCCAGCAGAGAAAAAGAGACCCAGTACTTC CASREKETQYF
TRBJ2-7 - - TRBV4-1 16 TGCGCCAGCAGCCTTTACGGGACCTTAATCTCCCACGAGCAGTACTTC CASSLYGTLISHEQYF
TRBJ2-1 few - TRBV3-1 13 TGTGCCAGCAGCCAGATCGGGGCCAATGAGCAGTTCTTC CASSQIGANEQFF
TRBJ2-1 few - TRBV20-1 14 TGCAGTGCTGGAGACGCGGGCACCTACAATGAGCAGTTCTTC CSAGDAGTYNEQFF
TRBJ1-2 few - TRBV28 15 TGTGCCAGCAGTAGACCCGGATACAGGGTTCATGGCTACACCTTC CASSRPGYRVHGYTF
TRBJ2-1 - TRBD2 TRBV6-5 16 TGTGCCAGCAGTTACGCGGCGGGAGCGTTTCCTGGTGAGCAGTTCTTC CASSYAAGAFPGEQFF
TRBJ2-1 - TRBD2 TRBV5-1 15 TGCGCCAGCAGCTTGGAGGTAGCGGGAGCACGCGAGCAGTTCTTC CASSLEVAGAREQFF
TRBJ2-6 few - TRBV20-1 13 TGCAGTGCTATTCGCCCTGGGGCCAACGTCCTGACTTTC CSAIRPGANVLTF
TRBJ2-1 once TRBD2 TRBV5-6 15 TGTGCCAGCAGCTTACTAGCGGGACCGGGGGATGAGCAGTTCTTC CASSLLAGPGDEQFF